The rows below give T cell receptor beta chains drawn from one sample of a study of cytomegalovirus exposure and HLA in healthy donors. Generated by immunoSEQ multiplex PCR, the TCRdb table keeps only in-frame clones and is missing some. In the table there are over 150,000 clones, more than 70% of which are singletons. Sequencing input: PBMCs. These receptors were obtained from a boy aged 2 to 10 in good health and CMV-seronegative. CDR3s include the opening cysteine and the closing phenylalanine or tryptophan. The D gene is left open where the match is weak. Size values are once, few and many counts, or a class for expanded clones, and some rows have none.

J gene | clone size | D gene | V gene | CDR3 DNA | CDR3 protein
TRBJ1-2 | - | - | TRBV4-2 | TGTGCCAGCAGCCAAGGTTTCCAGTCGTATGGCTACACCTTC | CASSQGFQSYGYTF
TRBJ2-7 | - | TRBD1 | TRBV4-2 | TGTGCCAGCAGCCAAGGGGGACAGGGAACCTACGAGCAGTACTTC | CASSQGGQGTYEQYF
TRBJ2-3 | - | TRBD2 | TRBV6-4 | TGTGCCAGCAGTGACTCGGCTAGCGGGACGCAGTATTTT | CASSDSASGTQYF
TRBJ1-5 | - | - | TRBV18 | TGTGCCAGCTCACCAAACCGCGGGCACCAGCCCCAGCATTTT | CASSPNRGHQPQHF
TRBJ2-1 | - | - | TRBV1 | TGCACCAGCAGCCCCTGGACTCCACTCCCCTCGGGCGAGCAGTTCTTC | CTSSPWTPLPSGEQFF
TRBJ2-3 | - | - | TRBV5-1 | TGCGCCAGCAGCTTGTTCGGTCCGTTCTCAGGGGCAGATACGCAGTATTTT | CASSLFGPFSGADTQYF
TRBJ2-7 | few | - | TRBV6-1 | TGTGCCAGCAGCGAGGGACACAGCTACGAGCAGTACTTC | CASSEGHSYEQYF
TRBJ2-7 | once | - | TRBV25-1 | TGTGCCAGCGGGAGAAAGGTCGAGCAGTACTTC | CASGRKVEQYF
TRBJ2-7 | - | - | TRBV7-9 | TGTGCCAGCAGCTTAGTATGGGTTGGGGGCGGCTACGAGCAGTACTTC | CASSLVWVGGGYEQYF
TRBJ2-2 | - | - | TRBV2 | TGTGCCAGCAGAAGGCAGGCGAACACCGGGGAGCTGTTTTTT | CASRRQANTGELFF
TRBJ2-1 | - | TRBD2 | TRBV7-7 | TGTGCTAGCAGCTCCCTAGCGGGAGGGCCCTACAATGAGCAGTTCTTC | CASSSLAGGPYNEQFF
TRBJ2-6 | - | - | TRBV4-2 | TGTGCCAGCAGCCAAGATGGAGGGCCGGGCTCTGGGGCCAACGTCCTGACTTTC | CASSQDGGPGSGANVLTF
TRBJ2-1 | - | - | TRBV5-1 | TGCGCCAGCAGTTACCAGAGCGGTAAACCACCAGATGAGCAGTTCTTC | CASSYQSGKPPDEQFF
TRBJ2-2 | - | - | TRBV5-4 | TGTGCCAGCAGGGGGCCCCTCGGGACCGGGGAGCTGTTTTTT | CASRGPLGTGELFF